This T cell receptor (beta chain) originates from a study of blood T cell repertoires in COVID-19. The germline V gene has CDR1 MNHNY and CDR2 SVGAGI (reference sequence). This CDR3 has 12 amino acids. V dropped 4 bases and J dropped 8 bases, with 11 bases sitting between them. Assay: immunoSEQ multiplex PCR; the TCRdb copy retains only in-frame clones and omits some. The data contain roughly 220,000 clones, around 82% of them singletons. The V and J genes are TRBV6-6 and TRBJ1-2; D perhaps matches TRBD1 (6 bases). The receptor was derived from an older woman with acute or convalescent COVID-19. The sequenced sample was peripheral blood. The CDR3 region has the DNA TGTGCCAGCAGTTTACAGGGTGGAGGCTACACCTTC. Its protein is CASSLQGGGYTF.